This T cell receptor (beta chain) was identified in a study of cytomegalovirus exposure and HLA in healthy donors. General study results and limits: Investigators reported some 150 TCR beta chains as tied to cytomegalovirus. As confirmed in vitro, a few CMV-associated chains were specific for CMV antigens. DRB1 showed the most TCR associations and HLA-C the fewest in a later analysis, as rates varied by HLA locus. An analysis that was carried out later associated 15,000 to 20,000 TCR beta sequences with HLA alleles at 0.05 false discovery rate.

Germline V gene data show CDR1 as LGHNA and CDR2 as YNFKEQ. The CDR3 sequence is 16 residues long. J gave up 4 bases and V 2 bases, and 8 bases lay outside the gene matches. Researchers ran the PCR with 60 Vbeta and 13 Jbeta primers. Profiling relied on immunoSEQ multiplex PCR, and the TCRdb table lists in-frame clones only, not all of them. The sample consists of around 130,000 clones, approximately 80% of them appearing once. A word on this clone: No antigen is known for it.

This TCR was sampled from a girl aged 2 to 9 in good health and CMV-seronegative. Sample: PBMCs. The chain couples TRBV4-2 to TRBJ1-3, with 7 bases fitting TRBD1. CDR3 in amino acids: CASSQPTGATGNTIYF. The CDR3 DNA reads TGTGCCAGCAGCCAACCCACAGGGGCCACAGGAAACACCATATATTTT.